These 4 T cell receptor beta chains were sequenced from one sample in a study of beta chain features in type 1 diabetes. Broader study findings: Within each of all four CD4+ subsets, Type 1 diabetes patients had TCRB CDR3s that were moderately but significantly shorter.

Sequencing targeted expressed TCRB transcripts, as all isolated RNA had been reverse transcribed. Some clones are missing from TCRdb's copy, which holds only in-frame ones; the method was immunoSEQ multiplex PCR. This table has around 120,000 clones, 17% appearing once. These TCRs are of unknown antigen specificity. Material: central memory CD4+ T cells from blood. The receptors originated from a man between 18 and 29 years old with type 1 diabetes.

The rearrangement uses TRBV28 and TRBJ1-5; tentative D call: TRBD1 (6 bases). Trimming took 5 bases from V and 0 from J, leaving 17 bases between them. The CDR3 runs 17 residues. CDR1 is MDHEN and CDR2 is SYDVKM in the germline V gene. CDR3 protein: CASSEPLGGLSNQPQHF. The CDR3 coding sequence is TGTGCCAGCAGTGAACCCCTCGGGGGGCTTAGCAATCAGCCCCAGCATTTT. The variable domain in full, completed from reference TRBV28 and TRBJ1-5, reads DVKVTQSSRYLVKRTGEKVFLECVQDMDHENMFWYRQDPGLGLRLIYFSYDVKMKEKGDIPEGYSVSREKKERFSLILESASTNQTSMYLCASSEPLGGLSNQPQHFGDGTRLSIL.

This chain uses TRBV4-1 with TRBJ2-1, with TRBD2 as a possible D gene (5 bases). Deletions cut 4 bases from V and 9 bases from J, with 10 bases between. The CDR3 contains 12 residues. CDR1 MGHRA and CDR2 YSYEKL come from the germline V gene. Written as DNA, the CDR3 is TGCGCCAGCAGCCTCCCCGAGGGTGAGCAGTTCTTC. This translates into CASSLPEGEQFF.

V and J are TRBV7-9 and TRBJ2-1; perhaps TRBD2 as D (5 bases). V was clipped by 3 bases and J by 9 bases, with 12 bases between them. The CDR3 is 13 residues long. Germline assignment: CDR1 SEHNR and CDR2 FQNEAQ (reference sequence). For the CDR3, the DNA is TGTGCCAGCAGCTTCACTAGTCAAGGTGAGCAGTTCTTC. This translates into CASSFTSQGEQFF.

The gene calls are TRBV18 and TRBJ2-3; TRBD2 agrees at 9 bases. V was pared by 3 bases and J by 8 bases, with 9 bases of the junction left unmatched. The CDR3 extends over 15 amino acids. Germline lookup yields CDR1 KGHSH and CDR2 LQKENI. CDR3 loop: CASSPGLANYPTQYF. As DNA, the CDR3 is TGTGCCAGCTCACCCGGACTAGCGAATTATCCTACGCAGTATTTT.